This T cell receptor beta chain came from a study of molecular identifiers for immune sequencing clone quantification. Sorting selected naive CD8 T cells with a CD8+CD4-CCR7+CD45RA+ phenotype. Making the bulk TCR libraries relied on previously described methods and listed TCR primers. TCRdb processed the PCR reads anew with MiXCR; each CDR3 protein has one entry. Among some 590,000 distinct CDR3 sequences listed, roughly 27% were seen once. A note on this clonotype: The antigen remains unidentified.

Study conclusions and caveats: Because of identical TCR molecules sharing a barcode, sizes of highly expanded clones could be underestimated. Jurkat TCR RNA spiked in from one cell could reportedly be detected among 1 million or so naive cells.

Trimming took off 6 bases at V and 9 bases at J, with 21 bases between the two ends. Germline CDR1 reads MNHEY; CDR2 reads SVGEGT. This CDR3 is built from 15 residues. The V call is TRBV6-2 or TRBV6-3, the J call TRBJ1-5, with a tentative D call TRBD1 (5 bases). The TCR comes from a human donor in good health. Some libraries in this study had Jurkat cell RNA spiked in. The sequencing sample was made of naive CD8+ T cells from blood, with Jurkat cell RNA spiked in. Described subset: FACS-sorted CD8+CD4-CCR7+CD45RA+ naive T cells. In DNA form, the CDR3 reads TGTGCCAGCAGCCCACGAGGGGCATTCTTCCCGCCCCAGCATTTT. Amino acids: CASSPRGAFFPPQHF.